This TCR beta chain was found in a study of cytomegalovirus exposure and HLA in healthy donors. Germline-derived CDR1 and CDR2 are SGDLS and YYNGEE. V lost 4 bases to trimming and J lost 4 bases, with 19 bases between them. The CDR3 has 16 amino acids. The repertoire was sequenced with immunoSEQ multiplex PCR; TCRdb's copy has only in-frame clones and lacks some. This sample has about 60,000 clones; 80% to 95% occur once, and the top ten carry around 5.8%. This TCR derives from a woman younger than 35 in good health and CMV-seronegative. Sequences were obtained from PBMCs. V and J are TRBV9 and TRBJ2-3; D may be TRBD2 (5 bases). The CDR3 DNA sequence: TGTGCCAGCAGCCCCCCCGGGCTAGCAAAGGCAGATACGCAGTATTTT. Amino acid sequence: CASSPPGLAKADTQYF.